The 32 T cell receptor beta chains reported below all come from one sample, sequenced in a study of beta chain features in type 1 diabetes. Overall study findings and caveats: Across all four CD4+ subsets, people with type 1 diabetes showed modestly shorter TCRB CDR3s.

Sequencing targeted expressed TCRB transcripts, as all isolated RNA had been reverse transcribed. The table came from immunoSEQ multiplex PCR; TCRdb's copy has only in-frame clones and leaves some out. The top ten clones hold around 1.4% of a sample with 130,000 to 150,000 clones, about an eighth of them seen once. Antigens of these TCRs are unknown. The sequencing input was central memory CD4+ T cells from blood. These receptors came from a man between 18 and 35 years old with type 1 diabetes.

Remarks on this clone: Since a much larger clone is just one base distant, this may be a read error. Here the CDR3 reads CAISEATRETQYF. The CDR3 nucleotides are TGTGCCATCAGTGAGGCGACTCGAGAGACCCAGTACTTC. The chain is built from TRBV10-3 and TRBJ2-5, with D unresolved. V lost 2 bases and J 4 bases, leaving 8 bases between the germline ends. This CDR3 is 13 amino acids long. The germline V gene has CDR1 ENHRY and CDR2 SYGVKD.

This clone was seen more than once but under ten times. V gene TRBV15 combines with J gene TRBJ1-1; D is undetermined. From germline, CDR1 is LNHNV and CDR2 YYDKDF (reference sequence). Trimming pared 0 bases from V and 2 bases from J, leaving 4 bases between. This CDR3 is built from 13 residues. CDR3 coding DNA: TGTGCCACCAGCAGAGATTTCAACACTGAAGCTTTCTTT. It specifies CATSRDFNTEAFF.

This clone was observed a few times. The chain uses TRBV6-1 and TRBJ2-1, with a possible D match to TRBD1 (6 bases). The CDR3 runs to 14 residues. Germline V lookup: CDR1 MNHNS, CDR2 SASEGT. Trimming pared 1 base from V and 9 bases from J, leaving 13 bases between. CDR3 region: CASSEVRGNTEQFF. CDR3 sequence (DNA): TGTGCCAGCAGTGAAGTAAGGGGGAATACTGAGCAGTTCTTC.

The rearrangement links TRBV19 to TRBJ1-1; 10 bases line up with TRBD1. CDR1 is LNHDA, CDR2 SQIVND, per germline (reference sequence). This CDR3 has 14 residues. The trim removed 6 bases at V and 7 bases at J, leaving 8 bases unmatched. The CDR3 is CASSRKTGGDEAFF. CDR3 DNA sequence: TGTGCCAGTAGCCGAAAGACAGGGGGCGATGAAGCTTTCTTT.

The V and J genes are TRBV23-1 and TRBJ1-5, with a tentative D call TRBD1 (5 bases). TRBV23-1 is sorted into the ORF group, with uncertain function. The CDR3 length is 20 residues. The germline V and J ends were trimmed by 0 bases and 6 bases, with 27 bases remaining between them. The CDR3 DNA reads TGCGCCAGCAGTCAATCTTCCCACCCGAGGACGGGACGGGACCGTCAGCCCCAGCATTTT. Translated: CASSQSSHPRTGRDRQPQHF.

The chain recombines TRBV30 with TRBJ1-3; 7 bases match TRBD1. V lost 7 bases to trimming and J lost 8 bases; unmatched junction nucleotides: 5. The CDR3 length is 11 residues. CDR1 is GTSNPN, CDR2 SVGIG, per germline (reference sequence). The chain's CDR3 is CALYRGYTIYF. CDR3 coding DNA: TGTGCCTTATACAGGGGATACACCATATATTTT.

This clone has just a few counts. V is TRBV30 and J is TRBJ2-1; D perhaps matches TRBD1 (6 bases). V lost 5 bases to trimming and J lost 5 bases, with 22 bases between them. The CDR3 has 16 amino acids. Germline CDR1 and CDR2: GTSNPN and SVGIG (reference sequence). The CDR3 DNA follows: TGTGCCTGGGGCTTGCTAGGGACACCCCAGGACAATGAGCAGTTCTTC. This translates into CAWGLLGTPQDNEQFF.

Here the CDR3 DNA reads TGTGCCAGCAGTCTCGACAGACACCAAGAGACCCAGTACTTC. Translated, it gives CASSLDRHQETQYF. The chain employs TRBV28 and TRBJ2-5; D might be TRBD1 (5 bases). The CDR3 covers 14 residues. Trimming took 5 bases from V and 0 from J, leaving 10 bases between them. Germline V gene sequence: CDR1 MDHEN, CDR2 SYDVKM. Full variable domain (rest looked up from reference TRBV28 and TRBJ2-5): DVKVTQSSRYLVKRTGEKVFLECVQDMDHENMFWYRQDPGLGLRLIYFSYDVKMKEKGDIPEGYSVSREKKERFSLILESASTNQTSMYLCASSLDRHQETQYFGPGTRLLVL.

The chain has TRBV15 and TRBJ1-4; 7 bases fit TRBD1. CDR1 and CDR2 from the germline V gene are LNHNV and YYDKDF (reference sequence). This CDR3 comprises 16 residues. Germline trimming cut 5 bases from V and 0 bases from J; bases unmatched to any gene: 6. The CDR3 DNA reads TGTGCCACCAGCCTAGGGGGCCGTGCAACTAATGAAAAACTGTTTTTT. Translated: CATSLGGRATNEKLFF. The whole variable domain, filled in from reference TRBV15 and TRBJ1-4, reads DAMVIQNPRYQVTQFGKPVTLSCSQTLNHNVMYWYQQKSSQAPKLLFHYYDKDFNNEADTPDNFQSRRPNTSFCFLDIRSPGLGDTAMYLCATSLGGRATNEKLFFGSGTQLSVL.

This chain links TRBV30 with TRBJ2-2, with 10 bases fitting TRBD1. V was clipped by 3 bases and J by 3 bases; unmatched bases: 1. The CDR3 sequence is 14 residues long. CDR1 is GTSNPN, CDR2 SVGIG, per germline (reference sequence). In DNA form, the CDR3 reads TGTGCCTGGAGGGGGACAGGGGACACCGGGGAGCTGTTTTTT. Translated: CAWRGTGDTGELFF.

There are a few counts of this clone. The V call is TRBV5-1, the J call TRBJ2-1; maybe TRBD2 (7 bases). Germline CDR1 reads SGHRS; CDR2 reads YFSETQ. Trimming took 1 base from V and 9 from J, leaving 14 bases between them. The CDR3 runs to 14 residues. DNA for the CDR3: TGCGCCAGCAGCTTGCCGGGGGGCCTGACTGAGCAGTTCTTC. Translating gives CASSLPGGLTEQFF.

CDR3 sequence (DNA): TGTGCCAGCAGTAGTTTTCCCCACGAGCAGTACTTC. It encodes CASSSFPHEQYF. V is TRBV6-1 and J is TRBJ2-7; D is unresolved. Germline V gene sequence: CDR1 MNHNS, CDR2 SASEGT. The ends were cut back, 5 bases at V and 5 bases at J, with 10 bases in the middle. CDR3 length: 12 residues.

The CDR3 DNA reads as TGTGCCAGCAGCTTAGCAGGCGGGGCATGGGAGACCCAGTACTTC. It specifies CASSLAGGAWETQYF. The chain is built from TRBV11-2 and TRBJ2-5; perhaps TRBD2 as D (6 bases). The CDR3 loop spans 15 amino acids. V was trimmed by 1 base and J by 5 bases, leaving 14 bases between them. The germline CDR1 and CDR2 sequences are SGHAT and FQNNGV. The variable domain in full, completed from reference TRBV11-2 and TRBJ2-5, reads EAGVAQSPRYKIIEKRQSVAFWCNPISGHATLYWYQQILGQGPKLLIQFQNNGVVDDSQLPKDRFSAERLKGVDSTLKIQPAKLEDSAVYLCASSLAGGAWETQYFGPGTRLLVL.

This clone has at least ten counts. V gene TRBV13 combines with J gene TRBJ2-5; D is perhaps TRBD1 or TRBD2 (5 bases each). CDR3 length: 13 amino acids. Germline CDR1 and CDR2: PRHDT and FYEKMQ (reference sequence). V was pared by 5 bases and J by 3 bases, with 10 bases between. Here the CDR3 reads CASSPQGEETQYF. The CDR3 DNA sequence: TGTGCCAGCAGCCCCCAGGGAGAAGAGACCCAGTACTTC.

The chain employs TRBV19 and TRBJ2-4; D not certain. Trimming shortened V by 4 bases and J by 1 base, and 8 bases separated the two germline ends. Germline V gene sequence: CDR1 LNHDA, CDR2 SQIVND (reference sequence). CDR3 length: 14 residues. CDR3 nucleotide sequence: TGTGCCAGTAGTACCAACGGGGCCAAAAACATTCAGTACTTC. It translates to CASSTNGAKNIQYF.

This clone was recorded a few times. The gene calls are TRBV4-2 and TRBJ2-5; 12 bases agree with TRBD2. Germline values: CDR1 LGHNA, CDR2 YNFKEQ. This CDR3 is built from 20 residues. Losses at the gene ends were 0 bases for V and 5 bases for J; bases not matched to a gene: 16. This chain's CDR3 is CASSQEIRGLAGKSGETQYF. CDR3 DNA sequence: TGTGCCAGCAGCCAAGAGATTCGAGGACTAGCGGGGAAGTCGGGGGAGACCCAGTACTTC.

This clone was seen a handful of times. This chain uses TRBV6-1 with TRBJ2-5; D not resolved. The CDR3 is 12 amino acids. V shed 5 bases and J shed 2 bases, with 6 bases lying between them. Germline CDR1 reads MNHNS; CDR2 reads SASEGT. The CDR3 is CASSTSQETQYF. The CDR3 bases are TGTGCCAGCAGTACCTCACAAGAGACCCAGTACTTC.

With respect to this clone: This sample includes further DNA sequences coding for the same CDR3. CDR3 coding DNA: TGCGCCAGCAGCTCAGGTGGGACAGGGGAAGAGACCCAGTACTTC. Its translation is CASSSGGTGEETQYF. V and J are TRBV5-1 and TRBJ2-5, with 10 positions matching TRBD1. In germline, CDR1 is SGHRS, CDR2 YFSETQ. V lost 3 bases, J lost 3 bases, and 5 bases stayed unmatched. CDR3 size: 15 residues.

A few counts support this clone. The J gene is TRBJ2-5, the V gene TRBV10-3; tentatively, D is TRBD1 or TRBD2 (6 bases each). CDR3 length: 13 amino acids. From germline, CDR1 is ENHRY and CDR2 SYGVKD. Trimming took 7 bases from V and 7 from J, leaving 16 bases between them. The CDR3 nucleotides read TGTGCCATCATGAAGGTCGAGGGGGGGACCCAGTACTTC. This gives the protein CAIMKVEGGTQYF.

The rearrangement joins TRBV25-1 to TRBJ1-6; TRBD1 might be the D (6 bases). This CDR3 spans 14 amino acids. The ends were cut back, 2 bases at V and 6 bases at J, with 8 bases in the middle. Germline values: CDR1 MGHDK, CDR2 SYGVNS. CDR3 loop: CASSEDRRNSPLHF. The CDR3 bases are TGTGCCAGCAGTGAAGACAGGCGTAATTCACCCCTCCACTTT.

This clone has only a few counts. This chain joins TRBV6-5 and TRBJ2-1; D might be TRBD2 (6 bases). Trimming pared 1 base from V and 9 bases from J, leaving 7 bases between. This CDR3 comprises 12 residues. The V gene's germline CDR1 is MNHEY and CDR2 SVGAGI. CDR3 loop: CASSYWGGEQFF. In DNA, the CDR3 is TGTGCCAGCAGTTACTGGGGAGGTGAGCAGTTCTTC.

This clone has ten or more counts. CDR3 sequence: CAWRQDSNQPQHF. The CDR3 DNA reads TGTGCCTGGAGACAGGATAGCAATCAGCCCCAGCATTTT. This chain connects TRBV30 to TRBJ1-5, with a weak D call TRBD1 (5 bases). This CDR3 has 13 amino acids. Germline V gene data show CDR1 as GTSNPN and CDR2 as SVGIG (reference sequence). V lost 3 bases and J 0 bases, leaving 6 bases between the germline ends.

This rearrangement joins TRBV28 to TRBJ1-2; no clear D. The V gene's germline CDR1 is MDHEN and CDR2 SYDVKM. V lost 7 bases, J lost 3 bases, and 9 bases lay in between. The CDR3 sequence is 12 residues long. This chain's CDR3 is CASTLQDYGYTF. The CDR3 coding sequence is TGTGCCAGCACCCTTCAGGACTATGGCTACACCTTC.

The table lists this clone with a few counts. The gene calls are TRBV27 and TRBJ2-1; no clear D gene. The CDR3 totals 17 residues. Trimming took off 0 bases at V and 0 bases at J, with 12 bases between the two ends. Germline V gene data show CDR1 as MNHEY and CDR2 as SMNVEV (reference sequence). The CDR3 sequence: CASSLSGLLGSYNEQFF. Here the CDR3 DNA reads TGTGCCAGCAGTTTATCAGGGCTCCTTGGCTCCTACAATGAGCAGTTCTTC.

The chain is built from TRBV5-1 and TRBJ1-1, with D possibly TRBD1 on 6 matching bases. V dropped 4 bases and J dropped 1 base, with 8 bases sitting between them. Per the germline V gene, CDR1 is SGHRS and CDR2 is YFSETQ. The CDR3 totals 13 residues. The CDR3, as DNA: TGCGCCAGCAGCACGGGACAGAACACTGAAGCTTTCTTT. This gives the protein CASSTGQNTEAFF.

This clone was seen only a few times. This chain connects TRBV7-9 to TRBJ1-3; D gene uncertain. CDR1 SEHNR and CDR2 FQNEAQ come from the germline V gene (reference sequence). The CDR3 has 16 amino acids. With 4 bases removed from V and 1 base from J, the gap between germline ends came to 14 bases. The CDR3 region is CASSSSVVGSGNTIYF. In DNA form, the CDR3 reads TGTGCCAGCAGCTCAAGCGTTGTAGGGTCTGGAAACACCATATATTTT.

There are a few counts of this clone. The J gene is TRBJ2-2, the V gene TRBV2, with TRBD1 as a possible D gene (6 bases). V was cut by 10 bases and J by 2 bases, with 14 bases left in between. This CDR3 is 14 amino acids long. Germline loops: CDR1 SNHLY, CDR2 FYNNEI. The chain's CDR3 is CATTPGVNTGELFF. For the CDR3, the DNA is TGTGCCACCACCCCAGGGGTTAACACCGGGGAGCTGTTTTTT.

The V call is TRBV15, the J call TRBJ2-5; 9 positions match TRBD1. Trimming took 1 base from V and 8 from J; bases not matched to a gene: 5. The CDR3 length is 14 residues. Germline CDR1 is LNHNV and CDR2 is YYDKDF (reference sequence). The CDR3 region is CATSRGQGGGTQYF. CDR3 DNA: TGTGCCACCAGCAGAGGACAGGGGGGCGGAACCCAGTACTTC.

The chain's CDR3 is CASSLPGVGYEQYF. Written as DNA, the CDR3 is TGTGCCAGCTCACTACCGGGAGTGGGGTACGAGCAGTACTTC. The V and J genes are TRBV18 and TRBJ2-7; D perhaps matches TRBD2 (6 bases). This CDR3 spans 14 amino acids. Germline lookup yields CDR1 KGHSH and CDR2 LQKENI. The ends were cut back, 4 bases at V and 4 bases at J, with 14 bases in the middle.

In this sample, this clone turned up a few times. The V gene is TRBV5-8, the J gene TRBJ2-5; D may match TRBD1 or TRBD2 (6 bases each). V was shortened by 2 bases and J by 5 bases, with 10 bases between the two germline ends. Germline V lookup: CDR1 SGHTS, CDR2 YDEGEE. The CDR3 consists of 13 residues. DNA of the CDR3: TGTGCCAGCAGCTTAGGGGGGACGGAGACCCAGTACTTC. Amino acid sequence: CASSLGGTETQYF.

The table lists this clone with a few counts. This chain joins TRBV13 and TRBJ1-5; D unresolved. This CDR3 is built from 13 residues. V was pared by 0 bases and J by 5 bases, with 5 bases between. Germline V gene data show CDR1 as PRHDT and CDR2 as FYEKMQ (reference sequence). CDR3 DNA: TGTGCCAGCAGCTTAGGACGGGATCAGCCCCAGCATTTT. Translation gives CASSLGRDQPQHF.

The chain recombines TRBV7-9 with TRBJ1-5, with 8 positions matching TRBD1. CDR3 length equals 14 residues. J lost 7 bases, V lost 5 bases, and 7 bases had no gene match. Germline V gene sequence: CDR1 SEHNR, CDR2 FQNEAQ (reference sequence). The CDR3 spells CASSAGQAGQPQHF. For the CDR3, the DNA is TGTGCCAGCAGCGCGGGACAGGCGGGGCAGCCCCAGCATTTT.